The T cell receptor beta chain under discussion was sequenced for a study of radiotherapy plus CTLA-4 blockade in lung cancer. In the study overall: Of all patients, around 19% responded objectively and approximately 30% showed disease control.

Study-wide results and limits: Response was reportedly best predicted by early blood T cell clone dynamics, with interferon-beta. Tumor-derived TCR clones expanded in blood after radiotherapy plus ipilimumab.

Focal radiation was given together with CTLA-4 blockade (ipilimumab) to patients with chemo-refractory metastatic non-small-cell lung cancer. About this clone: The antigen is unknown.

Data came from immunoSEQ multiplex PCR; TCRdb stores just in-frame clones and leaves some out. The sample gives under 55,000 clones, 82% of which show up once; more than 3% is in the top ten. The CDR3 is 17 amino acids. Germline V gives CDR1 SGDLS, CDR2 YYNGEE. Trimming removed 3 bases from V and 8 bases from J; junction bases left unmatched: 10. This clonotype was sampled from a human donor with non-small cell lung cancer who had stable disease on radiotherapy plus ipilimumab. The sample was peripheral blood, taken from a patient treated with radiotherapy plus ipilimumab. This chain uses TRBV9 with TRBJ2-2, with TRBD2 matching over 13 bases. The CDR3 DNA follows: TGTGCCAGCAGCGCGTCCGGGACTAGCGGGGTCTTAGGGGAGCTGTTTTTT. Residues: CASSASGTSGVLGELFF.